A selection of T cell receptor beta chains follows, all from one sample in a study of blood T cell repertoires in COVID-19. Assay used: immunoSEQ multiplex PCR; TCRdb lists only in-frame clones, some missing. The sample yields 300,000 or so clones, approximately 90% seen once. The sample comprised peripheral blood. The receptors were sampled from a woman aged 25 to 45 who had recovered from COVID-19. The CDR3 runs from the conserved cysteine through the conserved F or W. The D gene is left open where the match is weak. Clone size is not always given. Where it is, it says once, few, many or a class for expanded clones.

D gene | J gene | V gene | clone size | CDR3 DNA | CDR3 protein
- | TRBJ1-1 | TRBV5-1 | - | TGCGCCAGCAGACCGAGCCTCAGGGGCAGGAACACTGAAGCTTTCTTT | CASRPSLRGRNTEAFF
- | TRBJ1-3 | TRBV10-3 | - | TGTGCCATCAGTGAGTGGGCGGGAAGCTCTGGAAACACCATATATTTT | CAISEWAGSSGNTIYF
- | TRBJ2-3 | TRBV6-1 | once | TGTGCCAGCAGTGGCCGCCTTGTAGGGGTTGGCACAGATACGCAGTATTTT | CASSGRLVGVGTDTQYF
TRBD1 | TRBJ1-2 | TRBV4-1 | - | TGCGCCAGCAGCCAAGTGGGGACAGGGATCCATGGCTACACCTTC | CASSQVGTGIHGYTF
- | TRBJ1-1 | TRBV7-3 | - | TGTGCCAGCAGCTTAACGGGAGCGGATGAAGCTTTCTTT | CASSLTGADEAFF
- | TRBJ1-1 | TRBV4-1 | - | TGCGCCAGCAGCCAAGATCGGGGGGGTTGGACTGAAGCTTTCTTT | CASSQDRGGWTEAFF
- | TRBJ2-2 | TRBV6-5 | - | TGTGCCAGCAGTTATGGCATCACGAACACCGGGGAGCTGTTTTTT | CASSYGITNTGELFF
- | TRBJ2-5 | TRBV24-1 | - | TGTGCCACCAGAGATAATCTCCAAGAGACCCAGTACTTC | CATRDNLQETQYF
- | TRBJ1-4 | TRBV15 | - | TGTGCCACTAGACAGGATACTAATGAAAAACTGTTTTTT | CATRQDTNEKLFF
TRBD1 | TRBJ1-2 | TRBV7-2 | - | TGTGCCAGCAGCCCGGGACAGGGGGCGCTTAGCTACACCTTC | CASSPGQGALSYTF
TRBD2 | TRBJ2-1 | TRBV3-1/TRBV3-2 | - | TGTGCCAGCAGAACCGGGACTAGCGCGTACAATGAGCAGTTCTTC | CASRTGTSAYNEQFF
- | TRBJ1-4 | TRBV14 | - | TGTGCCAGCAGCCATCGTCGGGGGTACGATGAAAAACTGTTTTTT | CASSHRRGYDEKLFF
- | TRBJ2-5 | TRBV7-2 | once | TGTGCCAGCAGCTTACTCGGTACGGCCGGGGAGACCCAGTACTTC | CASSLLGTAGETQYF
- | TRBJ1-2 | TRBV11-3 | - | TGTGCCAGCAGCTGGCTCTATGGCTACACCTTC | CASSWLYGYTF
- | TRBJ1-5 | TRBV28 | - | TGTGCCAGCAGTTCGGGCAGGGCAGGAAATCAGCCCCAGCATTTT | CASSSGRAGNQPQHF
- | TRBJ1-2 | TRBV12-2 | - | TGTGCAAGTCGCTTAGCGGACAACAGGGACAACTATGGCTACACCTTC | CASRLADNRDNYGYTF
TRBD2 | TRBJ2-5 | TRBV3-1/TRBV3-2 | - | TGTGCCAGCAGCCAATTACTAGCGGGGGGGTTCCAAGAGACCCAGTACTTC | CASSQLLAGGFQETQYF
- | TRBJ2-7 | TRBV11-2 | - | TGTGCCAGCAGTCGACCGGGACATCTATACGAGCAGTACTTC | CASSRPGHLYEQYF
TRBD1 | TRBJ1-1 | TRBV19 | few | TGTGCCAGTAGAGTTTGGGGACAGCCGAACACTGAAGCTTTCTTT | CASRVWGQPNTEAFF
TRBD2 | TRBJ2-1 | TRBV28 | - | TGTGCCAGCAGTGGATCGGGACTAGCGGGGGGTGAGCTTAGTGAGCAGTTCTTC | CASSGSGLAGGELSEQFF
- | TRBJ1-1 | TRBV28 | - | TGTGCCAGCAATACAGGCTCTGAAGCTTTCTTT | CASNTGSEAFF
TRBD1 | TRBJ1-1 | TRBV5-1 | few | TGCGCCAGCAGCCTAGCAGGACAGGCGAACACTGAAGCTTTCTTT | CASSLAGQANTEAFF
- | TRBJ1-2 | TRBV7-2 | - | TGTGCCAGCAGCTTAGAAGGGGCAGGGGTTCTCTATGGCTACACCTTC | CASSLEGAGVLYGYTF
TRBD1 | TRBJ2-7 | TRBV18 | - | TGTGCCAGCTCACCGGGACAGCACGAGCAGTACTTC | CASSPGQHEQYF
- | TRBJ2-7 | TRBV27 | - | TGTGCCAGCAGTTTCCGACACAGGGAGGGCGAGCAGTACTTC | CASSFRHREGEQYF
TRBD2 | TRBJ2-3 | TRBV13 | - | TGTGCCAGCAGCCCCCGGCGGGGGGGATTATTGGGTACGCAGTATTTT | CASSPRRGGLLGTQYF